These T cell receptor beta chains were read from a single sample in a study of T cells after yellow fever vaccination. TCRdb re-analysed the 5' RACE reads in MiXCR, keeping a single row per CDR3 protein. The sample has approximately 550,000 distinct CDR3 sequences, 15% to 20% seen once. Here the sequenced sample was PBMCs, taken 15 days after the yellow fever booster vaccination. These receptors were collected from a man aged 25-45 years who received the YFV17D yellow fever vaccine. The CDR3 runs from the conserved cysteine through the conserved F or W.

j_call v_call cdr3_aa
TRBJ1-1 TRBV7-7 CASSPGRTGNTEAFF
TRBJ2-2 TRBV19 CASRRAPGTGELFF
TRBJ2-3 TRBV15 CATSRDRGSDTQYF
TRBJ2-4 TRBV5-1 CASSLAGEGLNIQYF
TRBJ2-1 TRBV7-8 CASSRRQGRGYNEQFF
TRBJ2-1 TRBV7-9 CASSQLAGGPDEQFF
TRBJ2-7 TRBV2 CASKGQVYEQYF
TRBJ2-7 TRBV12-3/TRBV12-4 CAGGQGGGEQYF
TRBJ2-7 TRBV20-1 CSASPPSPRAYEQYF
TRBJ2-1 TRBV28 CASSVLEYNEQFF
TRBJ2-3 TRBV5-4 CASSLTSRRDTQYF
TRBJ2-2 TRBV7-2 CAVLDSAGELFF
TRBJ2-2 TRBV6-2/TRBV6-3 CASSYGYTNTGELFF
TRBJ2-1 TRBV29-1 CSVTGWGGSNEQFF
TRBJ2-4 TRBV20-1 CSARGSGGWKNIQYF
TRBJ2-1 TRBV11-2 CASLPSGSDEQFF
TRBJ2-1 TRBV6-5 CASSNSIFLLYF
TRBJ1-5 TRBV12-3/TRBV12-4 CASSRGQGSQPQHF
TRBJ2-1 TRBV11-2 CASSLLVSNEQFF
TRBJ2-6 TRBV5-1 CASSLEAGSGANVLTF
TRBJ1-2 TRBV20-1 CSANRGLRYGYTF
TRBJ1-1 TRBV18 CASSTRQAPTEYTEAFF
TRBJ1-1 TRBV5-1 CASSLDFTNTEAFF
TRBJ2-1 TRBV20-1 CSVEQDYNEQFF
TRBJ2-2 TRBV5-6 CASSWDPGTTGELFF
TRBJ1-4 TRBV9 CASSGGDIPEKLFF
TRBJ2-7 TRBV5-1 CASSVGHSVEQYF
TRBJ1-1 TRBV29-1 CSVRVNTEAFF
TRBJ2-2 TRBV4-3 CASSQFQGGSTGELFF
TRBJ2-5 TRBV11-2 CASSSLTQASGSVKTQYF
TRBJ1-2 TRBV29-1 CSVAMGQGLGYGYTF
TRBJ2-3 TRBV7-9 CASSPADPSTDTQYF
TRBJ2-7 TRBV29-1 CSVVGDEQYF
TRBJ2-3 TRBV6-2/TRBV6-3 CASSYGLAGVTQYF
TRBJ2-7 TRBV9 CASSVDLGATSRVYF
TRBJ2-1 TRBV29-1 CSVVRGQTWEQFF
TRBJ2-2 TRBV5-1 CASSLPILAETTGELFF
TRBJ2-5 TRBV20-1 CSASGQIQETQYF
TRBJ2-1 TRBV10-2 CASGAFPGEQFF
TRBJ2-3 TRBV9 CASSVSLGASLGTDTQYF
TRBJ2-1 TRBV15 CATSKRTHDLTNEQFF
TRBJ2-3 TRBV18 CASSPPIRGGGDTQYF
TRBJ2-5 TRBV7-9 CASSLNLAGGRETQYF
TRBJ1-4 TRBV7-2 CASSFGQILTEKLFF
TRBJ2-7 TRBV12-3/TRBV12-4 CASKKRDASYEQYF
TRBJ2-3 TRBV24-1 CATSDPNSRDGYTDTQYF